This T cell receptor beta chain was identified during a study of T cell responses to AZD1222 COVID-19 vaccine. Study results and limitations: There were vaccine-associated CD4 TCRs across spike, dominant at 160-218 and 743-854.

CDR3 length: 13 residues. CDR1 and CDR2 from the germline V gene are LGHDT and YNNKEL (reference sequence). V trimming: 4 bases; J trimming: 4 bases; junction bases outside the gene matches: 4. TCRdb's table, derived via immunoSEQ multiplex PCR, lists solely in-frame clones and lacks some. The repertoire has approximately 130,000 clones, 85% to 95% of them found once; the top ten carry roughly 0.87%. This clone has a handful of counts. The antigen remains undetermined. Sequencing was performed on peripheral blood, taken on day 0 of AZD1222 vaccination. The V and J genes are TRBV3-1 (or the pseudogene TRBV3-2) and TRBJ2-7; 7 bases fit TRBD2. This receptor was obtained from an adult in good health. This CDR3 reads CASSRLGGYEQYF. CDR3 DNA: TGTGCCAGCAGCCGCCTGGGAGGGTACGAGCAGTACTTC.